This T cell receptor (beta chain) was sequenced for a study of T-cell reconstitution after alpha-beta-depleted transplantation in children. Using unique molecular identifiers, the investigators prepared the TCRbeta library. TCRdb used MiXCR to reprocess the PCR reads, holding one entry per CDR3 protein. The sample contains 490,000 or so distinct CDR3 sequences, 10% of which appear only once. Turning to this clonotype: Its antigen is unknown.

Findings and limits, study-wide: A year had passed since transplant, and T-cell counts and diversity by then came mostly from newly produced T cells. Some patients' high day-60 TCRbeta diversity was traced to surviving recipient T cells and thymic progenitors. Reportedly, roughly two months post-transplant, alpha-beta T cells arose from several hundred expanded graft clones.

This CDR3 has 11 residues. V was shortened by 7 bases and J by 7 bases, with 13 bases between the two germline ends. CDR1 is SQVTM, CDR2 ANQGSEA, per germline. The material was PBMCs, obtained before TCRalphabeta/CD19-depleted stem cell transplant. V and J are TRBV29-1 and TRBJ1-2; the D is unclear. This receptor was obtained from a child aged 2-15 years with inherited bone marrow failure, due to receive a stem cell transplant. This CDR3 reads CSAESDGGYTF. The CDR3 DNA reads as TGCAGCGCCGAATCAGACGGTGGCTACACCTTC.